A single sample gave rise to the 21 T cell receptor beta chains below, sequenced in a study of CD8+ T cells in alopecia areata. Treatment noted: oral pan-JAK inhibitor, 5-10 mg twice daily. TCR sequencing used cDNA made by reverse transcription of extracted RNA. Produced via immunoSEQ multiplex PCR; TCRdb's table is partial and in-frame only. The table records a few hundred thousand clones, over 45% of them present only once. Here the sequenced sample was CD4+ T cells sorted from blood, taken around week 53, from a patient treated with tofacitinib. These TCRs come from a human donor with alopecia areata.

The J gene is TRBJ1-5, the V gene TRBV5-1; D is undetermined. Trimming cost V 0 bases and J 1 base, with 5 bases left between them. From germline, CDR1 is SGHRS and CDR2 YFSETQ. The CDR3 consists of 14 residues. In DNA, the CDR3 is TGCGCCAGCAGCTTGGGACTGAGCAATCAGCCCCAGCATTTT. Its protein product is CASSLGLSNQPQHF.

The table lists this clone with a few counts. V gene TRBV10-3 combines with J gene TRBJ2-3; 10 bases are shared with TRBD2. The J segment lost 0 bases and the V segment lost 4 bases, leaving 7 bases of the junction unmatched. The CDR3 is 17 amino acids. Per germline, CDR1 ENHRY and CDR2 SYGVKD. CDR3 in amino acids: CAISGLAGASSTDTQYF. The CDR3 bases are TGTGCCATCAGTGGGCTAGCGGGGGCCTCCAGCACAGATACGCAGTATTTT.

CDR3 sequence: CASSSFGPSNYGYTF. CDR3 nucleotide sequence: TGTGCCAGCAGCTCTTTTGGGCCCTCTAACTATGGCTACACCTTC. The gene calls are TRBV5-6 and TRBJ1-2, with D uncertain. Germline V gives CDR1 SGHDT, CDR2 YYEEEE. V lost 3 bases, J lost 0 bases, and 12 bases lay in between. This CDR3 contains 15 residues.

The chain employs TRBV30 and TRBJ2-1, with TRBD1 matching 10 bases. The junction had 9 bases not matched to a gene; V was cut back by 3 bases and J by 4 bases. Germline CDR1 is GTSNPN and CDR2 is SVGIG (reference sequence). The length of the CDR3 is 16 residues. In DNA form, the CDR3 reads TGTGCCTGGAGCCTGACCGGGACAGGGGTTTACAATGAGCAGTTCTTC. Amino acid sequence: CAWSLTGTGVYNEQFF.

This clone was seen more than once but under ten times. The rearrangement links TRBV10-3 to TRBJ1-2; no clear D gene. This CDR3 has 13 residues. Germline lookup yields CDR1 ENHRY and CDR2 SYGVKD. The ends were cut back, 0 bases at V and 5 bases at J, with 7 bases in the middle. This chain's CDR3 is CAISESSAYGYTF. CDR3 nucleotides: TGTGCCATCAGTGAGTCGAGCGCATATGGCTACACCTTC.

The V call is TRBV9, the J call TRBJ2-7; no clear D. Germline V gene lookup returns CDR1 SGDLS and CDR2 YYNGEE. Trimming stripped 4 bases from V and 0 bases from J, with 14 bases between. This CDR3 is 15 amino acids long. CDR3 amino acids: CASSPRTAFSYEQYF. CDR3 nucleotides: TGTGCCAGCAGCCCTCGTACAGCGTTCTCCTACGAGCAGTACTTC.

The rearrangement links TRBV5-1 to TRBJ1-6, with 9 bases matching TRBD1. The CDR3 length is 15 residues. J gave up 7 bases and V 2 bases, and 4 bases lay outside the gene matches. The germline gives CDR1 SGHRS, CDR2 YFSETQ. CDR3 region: CASSFTGGGNSPLHF. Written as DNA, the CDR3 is TGCGCCAGCAGCTTCACAGGGGGCGGAAATTCACCCCTCCACTTT. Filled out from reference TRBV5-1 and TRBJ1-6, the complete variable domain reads KAGVTQTPRYLIKTRGQQVTLSCSPISGHRSVSWYQQTPGQGLQFLFEYFSETQRNKGNFPGRFSGRQFSNSRSEMNVSTLELGDSALYLCASSFTGGGNSPLHFGNGTRLTVT.

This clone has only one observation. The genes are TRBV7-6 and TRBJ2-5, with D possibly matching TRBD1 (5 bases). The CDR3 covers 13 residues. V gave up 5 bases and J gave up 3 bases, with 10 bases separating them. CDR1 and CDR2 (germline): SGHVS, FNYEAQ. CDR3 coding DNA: TGTGCCAGCAGCCCTGGGGCAGAAGAGACCCAGTACTTC. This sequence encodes CASSPGAEETQYF.

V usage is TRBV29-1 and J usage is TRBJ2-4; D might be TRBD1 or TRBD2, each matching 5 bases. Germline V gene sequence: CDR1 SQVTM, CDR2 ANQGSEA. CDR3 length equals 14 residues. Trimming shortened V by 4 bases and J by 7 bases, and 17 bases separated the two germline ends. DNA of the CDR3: TGCAGCGTTGTAGGCCAGTGGGGGATGAACATTCAGTACTTC. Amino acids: CSVVGQWGMNIQYF.

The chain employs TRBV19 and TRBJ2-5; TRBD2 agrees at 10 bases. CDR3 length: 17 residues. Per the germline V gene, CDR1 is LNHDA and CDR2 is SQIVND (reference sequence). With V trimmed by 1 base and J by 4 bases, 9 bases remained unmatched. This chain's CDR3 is CASSIGISGGPGETQYF. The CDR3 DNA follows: TGTGCCAGTAGTATAGGAATTAGCGGGGGGCCGGGAGAGACCCAGTACTTC.

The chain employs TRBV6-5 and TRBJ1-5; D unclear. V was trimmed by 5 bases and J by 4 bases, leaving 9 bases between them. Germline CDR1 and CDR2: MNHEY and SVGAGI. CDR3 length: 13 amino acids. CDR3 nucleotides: TGTGCCAGCAGTACCCGGGAGAATCAGCCCCAGCATTTT. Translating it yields CASSTRENQPQHF.

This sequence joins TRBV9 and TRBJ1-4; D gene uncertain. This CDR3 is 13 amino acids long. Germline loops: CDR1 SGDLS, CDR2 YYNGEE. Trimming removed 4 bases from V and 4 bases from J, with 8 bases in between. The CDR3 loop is CASSFGINEKLFF. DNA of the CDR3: TGTGCCAGCAGCTTCGGGATTAATGAAAAACTGTTTTTT.

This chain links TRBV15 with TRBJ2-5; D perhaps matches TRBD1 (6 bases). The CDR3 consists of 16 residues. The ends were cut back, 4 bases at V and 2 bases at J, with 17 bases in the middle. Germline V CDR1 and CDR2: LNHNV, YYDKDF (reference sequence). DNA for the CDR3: TGTGCCACCAGCACTCATCCCCGGACAGCACAAGAGACCCAGTACTTC. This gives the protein CATSTHPRTAQETQYF.

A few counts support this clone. The CDR3 nucleotides read TGTGCCAGCAGCGACATAATCAGCCCCCAGCATTTT. It encodes CASSDIISPQHF. This rearrangement joins TRBV7-9 to TRBJ1-5; D is uncertain. Germline CDR1 and CDR2: SEHNR and FQNEAQ (reference sequence). Trimming removed 5 bases from V and 10 bases from J, with 12 bases in between. The CDR3 has 12 residues.

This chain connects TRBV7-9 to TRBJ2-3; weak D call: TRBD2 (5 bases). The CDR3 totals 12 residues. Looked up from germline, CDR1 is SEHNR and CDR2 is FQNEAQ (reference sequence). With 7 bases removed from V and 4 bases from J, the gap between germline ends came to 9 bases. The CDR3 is CASKGGPDTQYF. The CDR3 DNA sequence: TGTGCCAGCAAAGGCGGGCCAGATACGCAGTATTTT.

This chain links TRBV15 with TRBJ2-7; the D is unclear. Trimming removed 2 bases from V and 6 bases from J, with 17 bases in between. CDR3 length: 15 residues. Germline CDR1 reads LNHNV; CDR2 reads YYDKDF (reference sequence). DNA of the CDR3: TGTGCCACCAGCAGACCGGGCCTCCGCGAGGTCGAGCAGTACTTC. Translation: CATSRPGLREVEQYF. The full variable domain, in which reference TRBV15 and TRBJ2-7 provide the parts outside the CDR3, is DAMVIQNPRYQVTQFGKPVTLSCSQTLNHNVMYWYQQKSSQAPKLLFHYYDKDFNNEADTPDNFQSRRPNTSFCFLDIRSPGLGDTAMYLCATSRPGLREVEQYFGPGTRLTVT.

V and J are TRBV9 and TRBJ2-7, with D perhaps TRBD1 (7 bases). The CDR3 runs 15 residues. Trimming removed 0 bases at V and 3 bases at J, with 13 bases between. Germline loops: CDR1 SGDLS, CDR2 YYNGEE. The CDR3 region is CASSVEEGARYEQYF. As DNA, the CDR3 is TGTGCCAGCAGCGTAGAGGAGGGGGCCCGCTACGAGCAGTACTTC.

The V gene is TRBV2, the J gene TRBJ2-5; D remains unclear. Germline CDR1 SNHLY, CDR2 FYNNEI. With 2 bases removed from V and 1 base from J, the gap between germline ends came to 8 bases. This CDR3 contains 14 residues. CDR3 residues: CASSEIRVQETQYF. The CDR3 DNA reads TGTGCCAGCAGTGAAATCCGGGTCCAAGAGACCCAGTACTTC.

The CDR3 DNA sequence: TGCAGCGTTGAAGGCGGGACAGGGGACGGAGCTTTCTTT. Protein: CSVEGGTGDGAFF. The chain employs TRBV29-1 and TRBJ1-1; the match to TRBD1 covers 10 bases. J gave up 10 bases and V 1 base, and 6 bases lay outside the gene matches. This CDR3 contains 13 residues. The V gene's germline CDR1 is SQVTM and CDR2 ANQGSEA.

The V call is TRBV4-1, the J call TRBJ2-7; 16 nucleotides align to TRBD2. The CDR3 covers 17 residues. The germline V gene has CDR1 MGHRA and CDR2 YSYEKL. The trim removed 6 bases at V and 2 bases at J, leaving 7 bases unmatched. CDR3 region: CASRPGLAGGTTYEQYF. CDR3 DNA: TGCGCCAGCAGGCCGGGACTAGCGGGGGGGACAACCTACGAGCAGTACTTC.

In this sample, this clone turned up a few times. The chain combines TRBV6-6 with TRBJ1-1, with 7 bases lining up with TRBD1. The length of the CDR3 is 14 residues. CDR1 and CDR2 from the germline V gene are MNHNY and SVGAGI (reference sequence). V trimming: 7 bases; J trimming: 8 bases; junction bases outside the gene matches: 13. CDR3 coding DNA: TGTGCCAGCAATACCCCGGGACAGTTGTACGAAGCTTTCTTT. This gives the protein CASNTPGQLYEAFF.